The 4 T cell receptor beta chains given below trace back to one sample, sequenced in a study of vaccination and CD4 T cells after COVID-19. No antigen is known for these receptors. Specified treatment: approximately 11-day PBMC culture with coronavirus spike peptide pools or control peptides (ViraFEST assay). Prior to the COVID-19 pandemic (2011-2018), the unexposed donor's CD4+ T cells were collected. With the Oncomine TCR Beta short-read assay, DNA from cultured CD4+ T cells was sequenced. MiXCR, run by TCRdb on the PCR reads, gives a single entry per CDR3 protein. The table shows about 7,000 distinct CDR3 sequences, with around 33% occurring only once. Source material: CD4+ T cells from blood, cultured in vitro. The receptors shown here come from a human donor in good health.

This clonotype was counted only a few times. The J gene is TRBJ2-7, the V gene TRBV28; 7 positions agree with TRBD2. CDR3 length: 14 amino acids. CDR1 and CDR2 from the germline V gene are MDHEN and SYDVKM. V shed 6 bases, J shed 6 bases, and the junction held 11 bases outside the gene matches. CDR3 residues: CASRGEGRLSEQYF. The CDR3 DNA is TGTGCCAGCAGAGGGGAGGGCCGGTTGAGCGAGCAGTACTTC.

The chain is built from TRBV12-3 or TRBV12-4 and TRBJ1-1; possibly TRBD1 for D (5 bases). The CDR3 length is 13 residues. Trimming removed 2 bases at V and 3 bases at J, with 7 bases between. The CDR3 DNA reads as TGTGCCAGCAGTTTACAGGGCTACACTGAAGCTTTCTTT. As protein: CASSLQGYTEAFF.

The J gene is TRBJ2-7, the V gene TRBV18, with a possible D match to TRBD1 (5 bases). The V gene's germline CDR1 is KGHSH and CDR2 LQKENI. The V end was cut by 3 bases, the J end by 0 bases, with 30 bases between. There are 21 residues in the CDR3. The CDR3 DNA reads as TGTGCCAGCTCACCTTTTCACCCAATTACGCCAGGGCAAACGAGCTCCTACGAGCAGTACTTC. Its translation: CASSPFHPITPGQTSSYEQYF.

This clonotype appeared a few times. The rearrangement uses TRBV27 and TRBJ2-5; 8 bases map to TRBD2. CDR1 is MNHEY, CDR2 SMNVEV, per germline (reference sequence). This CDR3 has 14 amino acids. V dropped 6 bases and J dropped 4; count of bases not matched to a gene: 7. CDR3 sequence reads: CASREAGVVETQYF. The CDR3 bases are TGTGCCAGCAGGGAAGCGGGAGTTGTAGAGACCCAGTACTTC.